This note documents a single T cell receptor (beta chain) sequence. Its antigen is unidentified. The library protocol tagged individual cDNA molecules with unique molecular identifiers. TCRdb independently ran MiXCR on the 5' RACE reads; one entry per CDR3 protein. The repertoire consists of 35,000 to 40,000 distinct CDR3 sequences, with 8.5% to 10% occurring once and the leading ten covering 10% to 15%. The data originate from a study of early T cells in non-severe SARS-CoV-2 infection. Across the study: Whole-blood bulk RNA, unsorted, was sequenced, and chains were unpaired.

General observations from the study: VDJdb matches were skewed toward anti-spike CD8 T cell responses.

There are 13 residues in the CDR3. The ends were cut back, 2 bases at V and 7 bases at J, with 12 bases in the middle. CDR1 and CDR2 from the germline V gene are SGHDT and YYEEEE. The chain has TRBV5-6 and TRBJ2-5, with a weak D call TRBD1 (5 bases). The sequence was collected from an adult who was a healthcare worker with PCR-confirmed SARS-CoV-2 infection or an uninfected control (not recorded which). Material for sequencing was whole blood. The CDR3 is CASSFPLRGTQYF. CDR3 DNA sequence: TGTGCCAGCAGCTTCCCTTTAAGGGGGACCCAGTACTTC. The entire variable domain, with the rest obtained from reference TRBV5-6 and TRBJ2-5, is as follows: DAGVTQSPTHLIKTRGQQVTLRCSPKSGHDTVSWYQQALGQGPQFIFQYYEEEERQRGNFPDRFSGHQFPNYSSELNVNALLLGDSALYLCASSFPLRGTQYFGPGTRLLVL.